The clone carrying this TCR beta chain was detected only once. The antigen remains undetermined. At collection, donors were nominally healthy, but unrecorded immune exposures were probable. PCR used 60 Vbeta primers and 13 Jbeta primers. The method was immunoSEQ multiplex PCR; TCRdb's version includes in-frame clones alone and lacks a portion of them. This table holds over 200,000 clones, around 80% found once. This entry comes from a study of cytomegalovirus exposure and HLA in healthy donors. V was clipped by 0 bases and J by 4 bases, with 7 bases between them. The CDR3 has 13 amino acids. CDR1 is SGHKS and CDR2 is YYEKEE in the germline V gene (reference sequence). Overall study findings and caveats: Presence/absence analyses treated sequencing depth as roughly uniform across donors. Cytomegalovirus association was listed for 164 TCR beta chains.

The sample taken for sequencing was PBMCs. The receptor was isolated from a woman aged 55-75 years in good health and CMV-seropositive. The chain has TRBV5-5 and TRBJ1-1; D is perhaps TRBD1 (5 bases). CDR3 sequence (DNA): TGTGCCAGCAGCTTGGGCGGGGGCACTGAAGCTTTCTTT. Its translation is CASSLGGGTEAFF.